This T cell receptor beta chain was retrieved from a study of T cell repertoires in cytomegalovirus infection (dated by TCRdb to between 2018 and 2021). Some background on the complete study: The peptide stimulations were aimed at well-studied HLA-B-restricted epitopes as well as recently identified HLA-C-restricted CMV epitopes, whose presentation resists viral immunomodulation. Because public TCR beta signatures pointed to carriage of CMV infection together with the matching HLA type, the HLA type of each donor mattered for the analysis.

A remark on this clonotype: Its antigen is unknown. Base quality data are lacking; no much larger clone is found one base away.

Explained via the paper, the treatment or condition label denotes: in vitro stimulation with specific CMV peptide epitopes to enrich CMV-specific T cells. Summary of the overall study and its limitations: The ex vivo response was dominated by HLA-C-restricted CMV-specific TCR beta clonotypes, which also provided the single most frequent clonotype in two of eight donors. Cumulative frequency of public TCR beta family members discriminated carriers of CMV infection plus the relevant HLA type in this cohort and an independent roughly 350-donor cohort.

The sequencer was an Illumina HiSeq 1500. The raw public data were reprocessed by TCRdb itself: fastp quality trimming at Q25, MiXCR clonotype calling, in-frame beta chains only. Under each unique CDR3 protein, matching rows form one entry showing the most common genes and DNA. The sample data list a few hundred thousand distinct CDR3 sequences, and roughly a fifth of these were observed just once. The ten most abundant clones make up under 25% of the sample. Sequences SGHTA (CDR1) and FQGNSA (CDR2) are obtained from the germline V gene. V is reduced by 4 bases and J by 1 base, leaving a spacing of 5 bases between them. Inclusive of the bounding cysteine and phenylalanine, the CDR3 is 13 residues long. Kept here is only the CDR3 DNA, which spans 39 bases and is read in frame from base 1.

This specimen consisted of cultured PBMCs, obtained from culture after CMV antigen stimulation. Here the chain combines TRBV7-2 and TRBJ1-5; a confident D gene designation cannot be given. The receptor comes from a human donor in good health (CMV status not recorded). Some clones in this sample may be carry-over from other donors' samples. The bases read TGTGCCAGCAGCTCAACAAGCAATCAGCCCCAGCATTTT. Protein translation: CASSSTSNQPQHF.